The clone carrying this T cell receptor beta chain was recorded a few times. The data were taken from a study of control samples from healthy donors and cancer patients. Profiling relied on immunoSEQ multiplex PCR, and the TCRdb table lists in-frame clones only, not all of them. The data show some 160,000 clones, roughly 90% seen once. CDR3 length: 14 amino acids. The germline V gene encodes CDR1 MNHEY and CDR2 SVGEGT. V was cut by 5 bases and J by 7 bases, with 14 bases left in between. The chain carries TRBV6-2 or TRBV6-3 and TRBJ1-4, with a weak D call TRBD1 (6 bases). The sample comprised blood. This sequence originates from a young woman in good health. DNA for the CDR3: TGTGCCAGCAGTAAGGGGGGCGCCCCTGAAAAACTGTTTTTT. It translates to CASSKGGAPEKLFF.